This T cell receptor beta chain was identified in a study of cytomegalovirus exposure and HLA in healthy donors. Broader study findings: A cluster of highly shared sequence variants was likely a sequencing artifact.

Of note for this clone: Antigen unknown. The sample carries other DNA sequences with the same CDR3.

PCR primers comprised 60 Vbeta and 13 Jbeta primers. Assay: immunoSEQ multiplex PCR; the TCRdb copy retains only in-frame clones and omits some. The table lists fewer than 350,000 clones, around 90% of them singletons, with about 2% in the top ten. Trimming removed 4 bases from V and 2 bases from J, with 8 bases in between. This CDR3 has 13 amino acids. The germline gives CDR1 WNHNN, CDR2 SYGVQD (reference sequence). The chain couples TRBV10-1 to TRBJ1-2, with TRBD1 as a possible D gene (5 bases). The source is a woman between 18 and 29 years old in good health and CMV-seronegative. Sequenced: PBMCs. The CDR3 here is CASSADRNYGYTF. The CDR3 nucleotides are TGCGCCAGCAGTGCAGACAGAAACTATGGCTACACCTTC.